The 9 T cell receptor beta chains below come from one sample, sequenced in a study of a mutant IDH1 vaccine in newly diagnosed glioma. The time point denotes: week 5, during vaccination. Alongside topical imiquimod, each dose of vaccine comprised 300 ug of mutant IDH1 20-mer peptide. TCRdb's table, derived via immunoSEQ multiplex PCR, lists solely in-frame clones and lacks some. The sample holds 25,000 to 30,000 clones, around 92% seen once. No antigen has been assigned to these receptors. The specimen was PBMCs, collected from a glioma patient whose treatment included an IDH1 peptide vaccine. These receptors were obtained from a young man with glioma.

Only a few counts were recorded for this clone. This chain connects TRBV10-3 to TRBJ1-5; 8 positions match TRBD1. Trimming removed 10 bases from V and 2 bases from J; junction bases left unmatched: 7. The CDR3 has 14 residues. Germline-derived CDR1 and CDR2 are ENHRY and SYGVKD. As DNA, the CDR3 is TGTGCCACCGAAGGGACAGGCGGCAATCAGCCCCAGCATTTT. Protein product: CATEGTGGNQPQHF.

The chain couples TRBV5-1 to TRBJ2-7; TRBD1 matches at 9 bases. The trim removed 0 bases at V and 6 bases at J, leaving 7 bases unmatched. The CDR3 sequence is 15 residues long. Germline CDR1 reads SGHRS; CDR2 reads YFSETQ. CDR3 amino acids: CASSLAQGAWGEQYF. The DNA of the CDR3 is TGCGCCAGCAGCTTGGCACAGGGGGCTTGGGGCGAGCAGTACTTC. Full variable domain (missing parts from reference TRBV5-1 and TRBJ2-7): KAGVTQTPRYLIKTRGQQVTLSCSPISGHRSVSWYQQTPGQGLQFLFEYFSETQRNKGNFPGRFSGRQFSNSRSEMNVSTLELGDSALYLCASSLAQGAWGEQYFGPGTRLTVT.

CDR3 nucleotide sequence: TGTGCCTGGAGTACTAACAGGGACTTGGAAAAACTGTTTTTT. This encodes CAWSTNRDLEKLFF. The chain uses TRBV30 and TRBJ1-4; D perhaps matches TRBD1 (6 bases). Trimming stripped 2 bases from V and 8 bases from J, with 15 bases between. Germline lookup yields CDR1 GTSNPN and CDR2 SVGIG (reference sequence). This CDR3 is built from 14 residues.

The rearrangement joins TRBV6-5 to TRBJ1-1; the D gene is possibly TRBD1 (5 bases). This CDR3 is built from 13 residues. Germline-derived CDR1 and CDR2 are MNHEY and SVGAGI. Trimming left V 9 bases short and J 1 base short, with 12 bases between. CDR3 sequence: CASTGTSNTEAFF. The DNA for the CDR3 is TGTGCCAGTACCGGGACGTCGAACACTGAAGCTTTCTTT.

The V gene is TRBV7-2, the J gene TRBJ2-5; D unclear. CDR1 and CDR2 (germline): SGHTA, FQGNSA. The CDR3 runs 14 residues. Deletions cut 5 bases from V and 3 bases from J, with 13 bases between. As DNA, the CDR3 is TGTGCCAGCAGCACCCGGGCAGGTGAAGAGACCCAGTACTTC. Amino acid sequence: CASSTRAGEETQYF.

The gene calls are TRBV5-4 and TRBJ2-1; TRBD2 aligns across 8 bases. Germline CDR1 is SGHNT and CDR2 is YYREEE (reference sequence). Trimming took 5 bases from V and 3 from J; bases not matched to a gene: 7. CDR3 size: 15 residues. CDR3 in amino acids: CASRLFGRDYNEQFF. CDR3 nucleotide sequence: TGTGCCAGCAGGCTGTTCGGGAGGGACTACAATGAGCAGTTCTTC.

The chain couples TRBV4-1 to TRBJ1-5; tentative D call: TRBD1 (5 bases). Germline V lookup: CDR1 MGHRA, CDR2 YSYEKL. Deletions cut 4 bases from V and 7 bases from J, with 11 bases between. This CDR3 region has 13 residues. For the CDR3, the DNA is TGCGCCAGCAGCCCCGGACACGGGCAGCCCCAGCATTTT. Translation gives CASSPGHGQPQHF.

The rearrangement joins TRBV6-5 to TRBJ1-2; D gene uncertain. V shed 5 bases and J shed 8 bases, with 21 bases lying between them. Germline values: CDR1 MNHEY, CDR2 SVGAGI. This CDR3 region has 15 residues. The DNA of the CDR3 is TGTGCCAGCAGTAGCCGCGCGGTCATCGGAGGAGGCTACACCTTC. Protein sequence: CASSSRAVIGGGYTF.

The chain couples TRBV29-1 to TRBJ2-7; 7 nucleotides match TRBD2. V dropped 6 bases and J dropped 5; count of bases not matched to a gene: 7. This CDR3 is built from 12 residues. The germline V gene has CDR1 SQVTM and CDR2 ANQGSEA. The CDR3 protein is CSVRTRPDEQYF. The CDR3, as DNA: TGCAGCGTAAGGACTAGACCCGACGAGCAGTACTTC.